Below are 19 T cell receptor beta chains sequenced from a single sample in a study of T cell changes during pregnancy in multiple sclerosis. The method was immunoSEQ multiplex PCR; TCRdb's version includes in-frame clones alone and lacks a portion of them. The sample lists approximately 80,000 clones, 93% occurring once. The sequencing here drew on peripheral blood, taken in the second trimester of pregnancy. The source of these receptors is a female donor in good health, enrolled as a control in a pregnancy study.

This rearrangement joins TRBV11-3 to TRBJ2-3, with 12 nucleotides matching TRBD2. This CDR3 has 16 amino acids. Trimming took 5 bases from V and 2 from J; bases not matched to a gene: 5. CDR1 is SGHNT and CDR2 is YENEEA in the germline V gene. CDR3 in DNA: TGTGCCAGCAGCCGAGGACTAGCGGGGATCACAGATACGCAGTATTTT. Amino acids: CASSRGLAGITDTQYF. The variable domain in full, with the rest retrieved from reference TRBV11-3 and TRBJ2-3, is EAGVVQSPRYKIIEKKQPVAFWCNPISGHNTLYWYLQNLGQGPELLIRYENEEAVDDSQLPKDRFSAERLKGVDSTLKIQPAELGDSAVYLCASSRGLAGITDTQYFGPGTRLTVL.

The rearrangement joins TRBV4-2 to TRBJ1-2; tentative D call: TRBD1 (5 bases). The CDR3 extends over 15 amino acids. The ends were cut back, 0 bases at V and 7 bases at J, with 15 bases in the middle. CDR1 and CDR2 (germline): LGHNA, YNFKEQ. CDR3 sequence reads: CASSQDLRGRSGYTF. CDR3 DNA sequence: TGTGCCAGCAGCCAAGATTTAAGGGGCCGAAGTGGCTACACCTTC.

The V and J genes are TRBV5-4 and TRBJ2-3, with 7 bases fitting TRBD1. The CDR3 contains 16 residues. Per the germline V gene, CDR1 is SGHNT and CDR2 is YYREEE (reference sequence). Unmatched junction bases numbered 8, after V lost 4 bases and J lost 0 bases. CDR3 region: CASSRDRDSSTDTQYF. The CDR3 DNA is TGTGCCAGCAGCCGAGACAGGGATTCTAGCACAGATACGCAGTATTTT.

The chain has TRBV30 and TRBJ2-5, with unresolved D. The CDR3 spans 13 residues. The V end lost 2 bases, the J end lost 7 bases, and 14 bases lay between the germline ends. The V gene's germline CDR1 is GTSNPN and CDR2 SVGIG (reference sequence). CDR3: CAWSLDRLGTQYF. CDR3 bases: TGTGCCTGGAGTTTAGACCGACTGGGGACCCAGTACTTC.

DNA for the CDR3: TGTGCCTGGAGCTCGGGGGGCGCGAACACCGGGGAGCTGTTTTTT. Protein product: CAWSSGGANTGELFF. This chain joins TRBV30 and TRBJ2-2, with D perhaps TRBD2 (7 bases). This CDR3 is 15 amino acids long. From germline, CDR1 is GTSNPN and CDR2 SVGIG (reference sequence). The V and J ends lost 3 bases and 0 bases respectively, with 11 bases between them. Looking up the rest from reference TRBV30 and TRBJ2-2 gives the full variable domain: SQTIHQWPATLVQPVGSPLSLECTVEGTSNPNLYWYRQAAGRGLQLLFYSVGIGQISSEVPQNLSASRPQDRQFILSSKKLLLSDSGFYLCAWSSGGANTGELFFGEGSRLTVL.

This chain connects TRBV19 to TRBJ2-1; 7 bases match TRBD1. This CDR3 contains 17 residues. Germline V gene data show CDR1 as LNHDA and CDR2 as SQIVND (reference sequence). After removal of 0 bases from V and 0 bases from J, the junction contained 5 bases not matched to a gene. In DNA form, the CDR3 reads TGTGCCAGTAGTATAGATAGAGGGACAGTCTCCTACAATGAGCAGTTCTTC. This translates into CASSIDRGTVSYNEQFF.

V usage is TRBV15 and J usage is TRBJ1-2, with 7 bases identical to TRBD1. J gave up 3 bases and V 5 bases, and 6 bases lay outside the gene matches. The CDR3 has 14 amino acids. Germline V gene lookup returns CDR1 LNHNV and CDR2 YYDKDF (reference sequence). CDR3 protein: CATSPIQGYYGYTF. CDR3 DNA: TGTGCCACCAGCCCAATACAGGGGTACTATGGCTACACCTTC.

The chain uses TRBV2 and TRBJ2-3; unclear D gene. V was clipped by 10 bases and J by 4 bases, with 18 bases between them. This CDR3 is 14 amino acids long. Per the germline V gene, CDR1 is SNHLY and CDR2 is FYNNEI. CDR3 sequence: CATKIALGADTQYF. CDR3 coding DNA: TGTGCCACCAAAATCGCTCTCGGAGCAGATACGCAGTATTTT.

V is TRBV7-2 and J is TRBJ2-5; TRBD2 agrees at 8 bases. Germline V gene lookup returns CDR1 SGHTA and CDR2 FQGNSA. This CDR3 spans 14 amino acids. Trimming cost V 5 bases and J 4 bases; bases outside gene matches: 6. As DNA, the CDR3 is TGTGCCAGCAGCCCAGCGGGGGCCGCAGAGACCCAGTACTTC. As protein: CASSPAGAAETQYF.

The chain employs TRBV11-2 and TRBJ1-6; 8 nucleotides align to TRBD1. J was trimmed by 9 bases and V by 5 bases; bases with no gene match: 6. CDR3 size: 14 residues. Germline CDR1 is SGHAT and CDR2 is FQNNGV. The CDR3 DNA reads as TGTGCCAGCAGCGTTGACAGGGGTTTTTCACCCCTCCACTTT. It specifies CASSVDRGFSPLHF.

The V gene is TRBV11-3, the J gene TRBJ2-2; weak D call: TRBD2 (6 bases). V dropped 5 bases and J dropped 1 base, with 14 bases sitting between them. CDR1 is SGHNT and CDR2 is YENEEA in the germline V gene. The CDR3 extends over 16 amino acids. Here the CDR3 DNA reads TGTGCCAGCAGCCCAGGACTAACTGTGAACACCGGGGAGCTGTTTTTT. Translated, it gives CASSPGLTVNTGELFF.

This chain uses TRBV7-8 with TRBJ1-1; D not certain. Germline CDR1 and CDR2: SGHVS and FQNEAQ. The V end was cut by 4 bases, the J end by 1 base, with 10 bases between. The CDR3 is 14 amino acids. The DNA of the CDR3 is TGTGCCAGCAGCTACGAGGCAACGAACACTGAAGCTTTCTTT. It translates to CASSYEATNTEAFF.

V is TRBV11-3 and J is TRBJ2-7, with a possible D match to TRBD1 (6 bases). Germline assignment: CDR1 SGHNT and CDR2 YENEEA. The CDR3 spans 15 residues. V was shortened by 4 bases and J by 2 bases, with 15 bases between the two germline ends. The CDR3, as DNA: TGTGCCAGCAGCTCCCCCGGGACAAGGGCCTACGAGCAGTACTTC. The encoded protein is CASSSPGTRAYEQYF.

The chain couples TRBV10-3 to TRBJ2-7; tentative D call: TRBD1 (6 bases). Looked up from germline, CDR1 is ENHRY and CDR2 is SYGVKD. This CDR3 has 13 residues. The ends were cut back, 4 bases at V and 7 bases at J, with 14 bases in the middle. The CDR3 nucleotides read TGTGCCATCAGTGGGACAGATTTGGGAGAGCAGTACTTC. This codes for CAISGTDLGEQYF.

This chain connects TRBV25-1 to TRBJ1-6; D unclear. Germline CDR1 and CDR2: MGHDK and SYGVNS. The CDR3 is 14 residues long. V was shortened by 0 bases and J by 10 bases, with 10 bases between the two germline ends. The CDR3: CASSEYPGKSPLHF. In DNA form, the CDR3 reads TGTGCCAGCAGTGAATATCCGGGGAAATCACCCCTCCACTTT.

The chain is built from TRBV7-9 and TRBJ2-1; weak D call: TRBD1 (6 bases). The germline V gene has CDR1 SEHNR and CDR2 FQNEAQ (reference sequence). The V end was cut by 4 bases, the J end by 8 bases, with 12 bases between. The CDR3 is 13 residues long. CDR3 residues: CASSWDIRDEQFF. The DNA for the CDR3 is TGTGCCAGCAGCTGGGACATCAGGGATGAGCAGTTCTTC.

J is TRBJ2-3 and V is TRBV30; 10 bases line up with TRBD2. The germline CDR1 and CDR2 sequences are GTSNPN and SVGIG (reference sequence). This CDR3 is 19 amino acids long. V trimming: 2 bases; J trimming: 4 bases; junction bases outside the gene matches: 18. The CDR3 DNA is TGTGCCTGGAGTTTAGGTCTTGTAGCGGGGGGCCGAGGGGCAGATACGCAGTATTTT. Encoded protein: CAWSLGLVAGGRGADTQYF.

CDR3 in DNA: TGTGCCAGCAGCTTGAGCCCGGGGGGAAATTCACCCCTCCACTTT. It is translated as CASSLSPGGNSPLHF. The gene calls are TRBV5-5 and TRBJ1-6; the D gene is possibly TRBD1 (5 bases). Germline lookup yields CDR1 SGHKS and CDR2 YYEKEE (reference sequence). Deletions cut 1 base from V and 7 bases from J, with 12 bases between. The CDR3 contains 15 residues.

This clone was counted a single time. V is TRBV2 and J is TRBJ2-1; 8 bases line up with TRBD2. The germline V gene encodes CDR1 SNHLY and CDR2 FYNNEI. The V gene end was trimmed by 7 bases and the J gene end by 6 bases; junction bases not matched to a gene: 8. The CDR3 loop spans 14 amino acids. This CDR3 reads CASNVLADLNEQFF. Here the CDR3 DNA reads TGTGCCAGCAATGTACTAGCGGACCTCAATGAGCAGTTCTTC.